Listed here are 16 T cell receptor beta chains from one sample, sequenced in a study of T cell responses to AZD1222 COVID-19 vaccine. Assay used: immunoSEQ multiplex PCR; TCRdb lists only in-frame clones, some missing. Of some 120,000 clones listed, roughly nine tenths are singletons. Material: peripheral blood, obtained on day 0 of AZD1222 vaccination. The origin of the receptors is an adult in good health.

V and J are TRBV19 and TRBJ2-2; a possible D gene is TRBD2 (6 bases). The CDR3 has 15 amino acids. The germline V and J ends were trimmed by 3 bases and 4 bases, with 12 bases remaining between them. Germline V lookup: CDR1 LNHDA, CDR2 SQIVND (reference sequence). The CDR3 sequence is CASSIGGPGTGELFF. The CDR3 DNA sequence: TGTGCCAGTAGTATCGGAGGGCCGGGCACCGGGGAGCTGTTTTTT.

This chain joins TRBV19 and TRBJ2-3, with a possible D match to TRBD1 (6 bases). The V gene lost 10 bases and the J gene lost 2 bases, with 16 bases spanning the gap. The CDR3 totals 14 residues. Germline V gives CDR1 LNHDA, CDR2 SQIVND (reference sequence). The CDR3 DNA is TGTGCCACCTCCTTAGGGGGAAACACAGATACGCAGTATTTT. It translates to CATSLGGNTDTQYF.

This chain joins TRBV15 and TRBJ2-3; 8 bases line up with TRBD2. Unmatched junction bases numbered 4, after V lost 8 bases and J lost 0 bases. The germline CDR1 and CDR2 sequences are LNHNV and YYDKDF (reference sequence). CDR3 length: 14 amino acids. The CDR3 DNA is TGTGCCACCGGCGGGGGGTATAGCACAGATACGCAGTATTTT. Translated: CATGGGYSTDTQYF. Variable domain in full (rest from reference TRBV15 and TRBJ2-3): DAMVIQNPRYQVTQFGKPVTLSCSQTLNHNVMYWYQQKSSQAPKLLFHYYDKDFNNEADTPDNFQSRRPNTSFCFLDIRSPGLGDTAMYLCATGGGYSTDTQYFGPGTRLTVL.

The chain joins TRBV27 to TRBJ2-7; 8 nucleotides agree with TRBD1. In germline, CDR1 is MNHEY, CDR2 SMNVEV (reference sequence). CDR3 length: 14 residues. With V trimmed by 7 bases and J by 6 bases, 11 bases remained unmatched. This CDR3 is CASKGAGTGGEQYF. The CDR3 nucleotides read TGTGCCAGCAAAGGAGCCGGGACAGGTGGCGAGCAGTACTTC.

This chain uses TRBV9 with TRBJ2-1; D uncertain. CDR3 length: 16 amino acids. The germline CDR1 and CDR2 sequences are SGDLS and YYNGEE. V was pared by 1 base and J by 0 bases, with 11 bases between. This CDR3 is CASSVTGPNSYNEQFF. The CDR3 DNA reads TGTGCCAGCAGCGTAACCGGACCTAACTCCTACAATGAGCAGTTCTTC.

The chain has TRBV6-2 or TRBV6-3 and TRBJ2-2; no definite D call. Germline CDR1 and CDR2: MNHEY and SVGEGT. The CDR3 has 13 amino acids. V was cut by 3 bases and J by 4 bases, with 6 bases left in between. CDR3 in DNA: TGTGCCAGCAGTTATCGTCCCACCGGGGAGCTGTTTTTT. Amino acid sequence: CASSYRPTGELFF.

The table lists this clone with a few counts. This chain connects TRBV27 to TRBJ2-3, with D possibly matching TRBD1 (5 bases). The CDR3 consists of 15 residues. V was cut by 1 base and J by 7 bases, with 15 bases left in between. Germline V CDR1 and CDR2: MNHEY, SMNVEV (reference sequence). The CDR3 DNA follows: TGTGCCAGCAGTTTATTGGGGCCAGGCTGGAATACGCAGTATTTT. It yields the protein CASSLLGPGWNTQYF.

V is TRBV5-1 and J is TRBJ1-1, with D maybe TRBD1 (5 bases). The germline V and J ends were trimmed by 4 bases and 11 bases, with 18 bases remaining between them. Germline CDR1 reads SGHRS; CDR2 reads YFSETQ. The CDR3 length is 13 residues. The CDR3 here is CASSPGGGNAAFF. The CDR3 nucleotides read TGCGCCAGCAGCCCCGGTGGGGGTAATGCGGCTTTCTTT.

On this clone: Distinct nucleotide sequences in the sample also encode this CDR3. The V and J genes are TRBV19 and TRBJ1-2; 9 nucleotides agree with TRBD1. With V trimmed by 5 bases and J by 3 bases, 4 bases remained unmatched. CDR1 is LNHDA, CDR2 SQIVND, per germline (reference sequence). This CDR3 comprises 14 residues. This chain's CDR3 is CASSPTGGYYGYTF. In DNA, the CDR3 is TGTGCCAGTAGTCCGACAGGGGGGTACTATGGCTACACCTTC. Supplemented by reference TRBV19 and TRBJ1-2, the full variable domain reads DGGITQSPKYLFRKEGQNVTLSCEQNLNHDAMYWYRQDPGQGLRLIYYSQIVNDFQKGDIAEGYSVSREKKESFPLTVTSAQKNPTAFYLCASSPTGGYYGYTFGSGTRLTVV.

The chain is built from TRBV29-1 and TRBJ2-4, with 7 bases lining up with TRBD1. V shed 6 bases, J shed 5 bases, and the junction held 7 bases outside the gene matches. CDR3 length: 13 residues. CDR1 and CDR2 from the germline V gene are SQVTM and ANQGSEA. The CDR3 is CSVHRGLENIQYF. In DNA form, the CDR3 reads TGCAGCGTCCACAGGGGTTTGGAAAACATTCAGTACTTC.

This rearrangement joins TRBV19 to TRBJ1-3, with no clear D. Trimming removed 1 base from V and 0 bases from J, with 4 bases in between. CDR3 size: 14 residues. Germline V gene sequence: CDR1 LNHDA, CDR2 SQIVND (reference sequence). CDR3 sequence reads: CASSIVDSGNTIYF. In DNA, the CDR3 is TGTGCCAGTAGTATAGTGGACTCTGGAAACACCATATATTTT.

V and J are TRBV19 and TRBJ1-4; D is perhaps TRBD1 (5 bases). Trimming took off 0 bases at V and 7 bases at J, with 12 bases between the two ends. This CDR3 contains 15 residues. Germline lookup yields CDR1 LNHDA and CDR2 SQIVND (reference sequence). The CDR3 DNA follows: TGTGCCAGTAGTATAGATACCGGGGGTAGTGAAAAACTGTTTTTT. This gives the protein CASSIDTGGSEKLFF.

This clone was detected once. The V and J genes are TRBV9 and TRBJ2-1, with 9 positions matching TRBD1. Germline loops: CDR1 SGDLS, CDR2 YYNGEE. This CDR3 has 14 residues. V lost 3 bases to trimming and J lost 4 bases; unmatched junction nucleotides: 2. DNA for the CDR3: TGTGCCAGCAGCGAACAGGGGGCTTACAATGAGCAGTTCTTC. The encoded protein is CASSEQGAYNEQFF. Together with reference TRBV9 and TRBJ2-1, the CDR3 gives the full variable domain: DSGVTQTPKHLITATGQRVTLRCSPRSGDLSVYWYQQSLDQGLQFLIQYYNGEERAKGNILERFSAQQFPDLHSELNLSSLELGDSALYFCASSEQGAYNEQFFGPGTRLTVL.

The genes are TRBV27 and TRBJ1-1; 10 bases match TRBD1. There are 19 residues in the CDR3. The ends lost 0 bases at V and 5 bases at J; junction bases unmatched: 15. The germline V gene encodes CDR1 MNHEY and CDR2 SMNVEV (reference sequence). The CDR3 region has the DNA TGTGCCAGCAGTTTATCTGTAAGGTGGGCCGGGACAGGGGCTACTGAAGCTTTCTTT. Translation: CASSLSVRWAGTGATEAFF.

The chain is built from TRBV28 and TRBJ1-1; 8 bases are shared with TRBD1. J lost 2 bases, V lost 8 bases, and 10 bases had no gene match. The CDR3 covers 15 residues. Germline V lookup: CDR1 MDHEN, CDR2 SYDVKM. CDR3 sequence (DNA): TGTGCCAGCGGATGGACAGGGCCAAGCAACACTGAAGCTTTCTTT. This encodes CASGWTGPSNTEAFF.

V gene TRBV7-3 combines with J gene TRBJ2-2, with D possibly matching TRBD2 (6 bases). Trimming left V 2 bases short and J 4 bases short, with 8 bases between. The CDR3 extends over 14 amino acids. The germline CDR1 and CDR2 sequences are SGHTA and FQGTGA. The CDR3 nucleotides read TGTGCCAGCAGCTTAGTCGGGGGCACCGGGGAGCTGTTTTTT. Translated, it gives CASSLVGGTGELFF.